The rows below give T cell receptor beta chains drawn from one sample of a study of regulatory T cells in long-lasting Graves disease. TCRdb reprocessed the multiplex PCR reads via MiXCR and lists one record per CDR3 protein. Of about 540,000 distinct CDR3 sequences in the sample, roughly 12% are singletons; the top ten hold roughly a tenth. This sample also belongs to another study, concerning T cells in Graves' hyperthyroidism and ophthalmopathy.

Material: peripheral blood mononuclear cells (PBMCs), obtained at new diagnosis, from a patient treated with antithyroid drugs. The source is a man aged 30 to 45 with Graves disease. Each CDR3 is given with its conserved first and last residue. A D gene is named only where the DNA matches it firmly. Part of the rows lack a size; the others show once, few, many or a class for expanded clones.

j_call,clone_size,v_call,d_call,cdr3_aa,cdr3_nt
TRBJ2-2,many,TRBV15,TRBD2,CATSREAVLAAHTGELFF,TGTGCCACCAGCAGAGAGGCGGTACTAGCGGCTCACACCGGGGAGCTGTTTTTT
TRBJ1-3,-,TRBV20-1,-,CSARDINRVGNTIYF,TGCAGTGCTAGAGATATCAACAGGGTTGGAAACACCATATATTTT
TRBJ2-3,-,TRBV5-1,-,CASSFSGWTDMQYF,TGCGCCAGCAGCTTCTCAGGGTGGACAGATATGCAGTATTTT
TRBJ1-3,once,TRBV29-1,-,CSVEDQNTIYF,TGCAGCGTTGAAGACCAAAACACCATATATTTT
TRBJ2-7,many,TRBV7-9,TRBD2,CASSLEGTSAHEQYF,TGTGCCAGCAGCTTAGAGGGGACTAGCGCTCACGAGCAGTACTTC
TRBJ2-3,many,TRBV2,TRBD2,CASRLAGSTDTQYF,TGTGCCAGCAGGCTAGCGGGATCTACAGATACGCAGTATTTT
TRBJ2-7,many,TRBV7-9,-,CASKAGESSYEQYF,TGTGCCAGCAAGGCAGGGGAGAGCTCCTACGAGCAGTACTTC
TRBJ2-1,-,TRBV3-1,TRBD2,CASSPPLARDGFF,TGTGCCAGCAGCCCTCCACTAGCGCGCGACGGCTTCTTC
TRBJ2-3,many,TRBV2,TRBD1,CASSFDRGTDTQYF,TGTGCCAGCAGCTTCGACAGGGGAACAGATACGCAGTATTTT
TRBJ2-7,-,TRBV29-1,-,CSVEDPQAGGPEQYF,TGCAGCGTTGAAGATCCTCAGGCCGGGGGGCCCGAGCAGTACTTC
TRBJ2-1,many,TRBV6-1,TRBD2,CASRRTAGTSSFQF,TGTGCCAGCAGGAGGACGGCTGGGACTAGCTCTTTCCAGTTC
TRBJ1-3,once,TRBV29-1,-,CSVEDSRGGNTIYF,TGCAGCGTTGAAGATTCCCGGGGCGGAAACACCATATATTTT
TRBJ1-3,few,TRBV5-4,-,CASTREGPGNTIYF,TGTGCCAGCACCCGTGAGGGACCTGGAAACACCATATATTTT
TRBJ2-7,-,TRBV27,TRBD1,CASSIRGRDDEQYF,TGTGCCAGCAGTATCAGGGGGCGGGATGACGAGCAGTACTTC
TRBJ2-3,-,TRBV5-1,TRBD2,CASSSQILLAGGGDTQYF,TGCGCCAGCAGCTCCCAAATATTACTAGCGGGAGGGGGAGATACGCAGTATTTT
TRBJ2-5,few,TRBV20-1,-,CSAGEVAQYF,TGCAGTGCGGGAGAGGTGGCCCAGTACTTC
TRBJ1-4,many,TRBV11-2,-,CASSLGPVGEKLFF,TGTGCCAGCAGCTTAGGGCCTGTCGGTGAAAAACTGTTTTTT
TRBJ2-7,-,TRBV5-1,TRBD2,CASIGGKTYEQYF,TGCGCCAGCATCGGGGGGAAGACCTACGAGCAGTACTTC
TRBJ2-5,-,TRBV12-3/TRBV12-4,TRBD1,CASSRQGFGKETQYF,TGTGCCAGCAGCCGACAGGGTTTTGGGAAAGAGACCCAGTACTTC
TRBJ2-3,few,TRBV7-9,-,CASTFNPTHARDTQYF,TGTGCCAGCACCTTTAACCCTACCCACGCACGCGATACGCAGTATTTT